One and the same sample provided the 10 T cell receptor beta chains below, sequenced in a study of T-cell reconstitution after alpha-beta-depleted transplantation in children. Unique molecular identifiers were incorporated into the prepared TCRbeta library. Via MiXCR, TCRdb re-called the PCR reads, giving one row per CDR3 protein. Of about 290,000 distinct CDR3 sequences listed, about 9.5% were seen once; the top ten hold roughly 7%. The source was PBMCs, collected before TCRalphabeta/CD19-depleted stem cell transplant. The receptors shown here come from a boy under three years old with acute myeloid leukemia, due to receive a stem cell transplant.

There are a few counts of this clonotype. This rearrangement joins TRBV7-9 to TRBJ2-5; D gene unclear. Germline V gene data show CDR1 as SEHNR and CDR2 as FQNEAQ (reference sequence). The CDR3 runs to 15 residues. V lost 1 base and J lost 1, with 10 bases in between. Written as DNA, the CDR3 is TGTGCCAGCAGCTTAGAGGGCAGGTTCCAAGAGACCCAGTACTTC. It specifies CASSLEGRFQETQYF. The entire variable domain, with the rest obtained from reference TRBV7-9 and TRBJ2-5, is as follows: DTGVSQNPRHKITKRGQNVTFRCDPISEHNRLYWYRQTLGQGPEFLTYFQNEAQLEKSRLLSDRFSAERPKGSFSTLEIQRTEQGDSAMYLCASSLEGRFQETQYFGPGTRLLVL.

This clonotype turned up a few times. The CDR3 DNA reads as TGTGCCAGCAGTTCCGGGGATGGCTGGGAGACCCAGTACTTC. It encodes CASSSGDGWETQYF. This rearrangement joins TRBV12-3 or TRBV12-4 to TRBJ2-5; a possible D gene is TRBD2 (5 bases). The CDR3 is 14 residues long. Trimming stripped 4 bases from V and 5 bases from J, with 14 bases between.

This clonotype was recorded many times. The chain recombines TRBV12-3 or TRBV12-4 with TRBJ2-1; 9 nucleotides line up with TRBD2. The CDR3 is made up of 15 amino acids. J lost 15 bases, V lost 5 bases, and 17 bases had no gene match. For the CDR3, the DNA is TGTGCCAGCAGTCCCACGTCGGCTCCTAGCGGGGATCCGTTCTTC. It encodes CASSPTSAPSGDPFF.

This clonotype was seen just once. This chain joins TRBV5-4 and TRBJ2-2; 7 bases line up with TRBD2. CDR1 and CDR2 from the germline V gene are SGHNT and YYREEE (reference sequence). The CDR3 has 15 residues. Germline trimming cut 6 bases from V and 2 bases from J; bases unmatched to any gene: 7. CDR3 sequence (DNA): TGTGCCAGCAAACCCCCGGGACTAAACACCGGGGAGCTGTTTTTT. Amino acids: CASKPPGLNTGELFF.

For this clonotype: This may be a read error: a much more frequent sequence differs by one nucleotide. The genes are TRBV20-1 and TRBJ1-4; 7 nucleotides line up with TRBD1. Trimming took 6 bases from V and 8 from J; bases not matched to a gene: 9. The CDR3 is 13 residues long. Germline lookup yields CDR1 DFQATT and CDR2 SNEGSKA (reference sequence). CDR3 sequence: CSAPTGVEEKLFF. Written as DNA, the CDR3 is TGCAGTGCCCCAACAGGGGTGGAAGAAAAACTGTTTTTT.

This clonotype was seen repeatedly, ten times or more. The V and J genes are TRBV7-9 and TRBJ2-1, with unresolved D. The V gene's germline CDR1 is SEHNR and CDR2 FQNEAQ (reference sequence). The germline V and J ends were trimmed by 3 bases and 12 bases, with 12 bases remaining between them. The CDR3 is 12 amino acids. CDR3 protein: CASSFRVEGQFF. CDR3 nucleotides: TGTGCCAGCAGCTTTCGGGTCGAAGGGCAGTTCTTC. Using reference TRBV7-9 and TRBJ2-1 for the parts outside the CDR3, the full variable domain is DTGVSQNPRHKITKRGQNVTFRCDPISEHNRLYWYRQTLGQGPEFLTYFQNEAQLEKSRLLSDRFSAERPKGSFSTLEIQRTEQGDSAMYLCASSFRVEGQFFGPGTRLTVL.

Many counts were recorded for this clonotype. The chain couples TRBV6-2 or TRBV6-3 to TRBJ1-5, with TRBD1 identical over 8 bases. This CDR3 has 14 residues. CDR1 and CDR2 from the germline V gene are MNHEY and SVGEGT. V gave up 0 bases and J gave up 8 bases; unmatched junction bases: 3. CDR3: CASSYSRGQEPQHF. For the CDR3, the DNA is TGTGCCAGCAGTTACTCTAGGGGACAGGAGCCCCAGCATTTT.

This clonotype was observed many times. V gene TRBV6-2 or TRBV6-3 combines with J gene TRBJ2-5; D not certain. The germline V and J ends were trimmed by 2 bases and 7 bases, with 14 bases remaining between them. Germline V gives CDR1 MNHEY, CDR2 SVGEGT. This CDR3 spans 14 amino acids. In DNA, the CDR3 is TGTGCCAGCAGTTACCTCGCGGTCCGTAGGACCCAGTACTTC. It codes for CASSYLAVRRTQYF.

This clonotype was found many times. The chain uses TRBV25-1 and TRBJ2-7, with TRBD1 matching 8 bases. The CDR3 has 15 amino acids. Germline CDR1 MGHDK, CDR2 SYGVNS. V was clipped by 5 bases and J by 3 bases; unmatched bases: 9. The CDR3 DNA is TGTGCCAGCAGTCCACGGGACAGGCATAACTACGAGCAGTACTTC. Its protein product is CASSPRDRHNYEQYF.

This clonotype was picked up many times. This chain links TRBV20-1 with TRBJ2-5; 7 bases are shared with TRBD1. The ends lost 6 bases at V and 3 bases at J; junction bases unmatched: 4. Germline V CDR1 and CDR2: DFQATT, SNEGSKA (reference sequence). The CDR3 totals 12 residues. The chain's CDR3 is CSAAGTEETQYF. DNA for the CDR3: TGCAGTGCAGCCGGGACAGAAGAGACCCAGTACTTC.